The 4 T cell receptor beta chains presented below share a single source sample, sequenced in a study of T cells after yellow fever vaccination. TCRdb ran MiXCR on the 5' RACE reads and lists one entry per CDR3 protein. The sample carries roughly 300,000 distinct CDR3 sequences, 8% to 9.5% recorded once. The sample here was PBMCs, taken about 41 days after the first yellow fever vaccination. Every receptor here comes from a man aged 18 to 35 who received the YFV17D yellow fever vaccine.

This clonotype was counted only a few times. The chain combines TRBV7-2 with TRBJ2-3; TRBD1 matches at 8 bases. The CDR3 spans 16 residues. The ends lost 5 bases at V and 0 bases at J; junction bases unmatched: 7. Looked up from germline, CDR1 is SGHTA and CDR2 is FQGNSA. CDR3: CASSPVDRDSTDTQYF. The CDR3 region has the DNA TGTGCCAGCAGCCCGGTGGACAGGGACAGCACAGATACGCAGTATTTT.

A few counts support this clonotype. This may come from a read error, since a much larger clone is one base off. The chain combines TRBV12-3 or TRBV12-4 with TRBJ1-6; unclear D gene. CDR3 length: 12 amino acids. The V and J ends lost 6 bases and 10 bases respectively, with 10 bases between them. This CDR3 reads CASRGSGSPLHF. In DNA, the CDR3 is TGTGCCAGCAGAGGGTCAGGATCACCCCTCCACTTT.

The chain combines TRBV27 with TRBJ2-3, with a possible D match to TRBD2 (5 bases). CDR3 length: 13 amino acids. Germline V lookup: CDR1 MNHEY, CDR2 SMNVEV (reference sequence). V lost 6 bases to trimming and J lost 5 bases, with 12 bases between them. The CDR3 region has the DNA TGTGCCAGCAGGACCCACGGACTAGATACGCAGTATTTT. It translates to CASRTHGLDTQYF.

This CDR3 is CASSQDRTQYF. In DNA form, the CDR3 reads TGCGCCAGCAGCCAAGATAGGACCCAGTACTTC. V and J are TRBV4-1 and TRBJ2-5; D is ambiguous. This CDR3 spans 11 amino acids. V was trimmed by 0 bases and J by 7 bases, leaving 3 bases between them. Germline V gene data show CDR1 as MGHRA and CDR2 as YSYEKL.